A single sample gave rise to the 15 T cell receptor beta chains below, sequenced in a study of response to subunit inactivated influenza vaccine. From the RT-PCR reads, TCRdb called clonotypes with MiXCR, one entry per CDR3 protein. The data hold approximately 500,000 distinct CDR3 sequences, with 10% to 15% observed a single time. This material consisted of PBMCs from blood, taken 40 to 50 days after vaccination. The receptors shown here come from a man aged 50 to 59 who received an inactivated influenza vaccine.

This clonotype was detected only a few times. J is TRBJ1-2 and V is TRBV10-3; D call uncertain. CDR3 size: 15 residues. Between the trimmed V and J ends, which lost 3 bases and 1 base, there was a span of 12 bases. The germline V gene has CDR1 ENHRY and CDR2 SYGVKD. CDR3 DNA sequence: TGTGCCATCAGTGACTCAAACGTAGTTAACTATGGCTACACCTTC. Protein: CAISDSNVVNYGYTF.

This chain joins TRBV7-8 and TRBJ2-1, with 11 nucleotides matching TRBD2. Trimming took 2 bases from V and 1 from J; bases not matched to a gene: 4. The CDR3 is 17 residues long. Per germline, CDR1 SGHVS and CDR2 FQNEAQ. The CDR3 nucleotides read TGTGCCAGCAGCTTAACCGCTAGCGGGAGGTCCTACAATGAGCAGTTCTTC. Translating it yields CASSLTASGRSYNEQFF.

The chain has TRBV29-1 and TRBJ2-1; the match to TRBD1 covers 8 bases. From germline, CDR1 is SQVTM and CDR2 ANQGSEA. The CDR3 covers 14 residues. V lost 7 bases to trimming and J lost 10 bases; unmatched junction nucleotides: 15. The DNA for the CDR3 is TGCAGCGCCGAGACAGGGGCGAGGGGTAGGGAGCAGTTCTTC. The encoded protein is CSAETGARGREQFF.

There are a few counts of this clonotype. This chain joins TRBV20-1 and TRBJ1-1; unclear D gene. Germline lookup yields CDR1 DFQATT and CDR2 SNEGSKA (reference sequence). The CDR3 loop spans 11 amino acids. CDR3 residues: CSTYRSFEAFF. The CDR3 nucleotides are TGCAGCACATACAGATCTTTTGAAGCTTTCTTT.

This clonotype was counted only a few times. V and J are TRBV7-2 and TRBJ2-1; 10 bases fit TRBD2. Germline CDR1 is SGHTA and CDR2 is FQGNSA. Trimming removed 1 base from V and 7 bases from J; junction bases left unmatched: 16. The CDR3 is 19 residues long. DNA of the CDR3: TGTGCCAGCAGCTTAGGGCTAGCGGGAGTGGTAGCTAGAAGGAATGAGCAGTTCTTC. This codes for CASSLGLAGVVARRNEQFF.

The chain recombines TRBV4-1 with TRBJ2-3; possible D gene TRBD1, 6 bases. Trimming left V 4 bases short and J 0 bases short, with 8 bases between. Germline CDR1 is MGHRA and CDR2 is YSYEKL. The CDR3 covers 14 residues. This chain's CDR3 is CASSRDISTDTQYF. In DNA form, the CDR3 reads TGCGCCAGCAGCCGGGACATTAGCACAGATACGCAGTATTTT.

V usage is TRBV7-9 and J usage is TRBJ2-7, with 11 bases identical to TRBD1. The J segment lost 7 bases and the V segment lost 5 bases, leaving 4 bases of the junction unmatched. The CDR3 totals 13 residues. The germline V gene has CDR1 SEHNR and CDR2 FQNEAQ (reference sequence). CDR3 sequence: CASSRGTGGEQYF. CDR3 DNA sequence: TGTGCCAGCAGCCGAGGGACAGGGGGGGAGCAGTACTTC.

The rearrangement joins TRBV20-1 to TRBJ2-7; D tentatively fits TRBD1 or TRBD2 (6 bases each). Looked up from germline, CDR1 is DFQATT and CDR2 is SNEGSKA (reference sequence). Trimming shortened V by 6 bases and J by 2 bases, and 11 bases separated the two germline ends. The CDR3 extends over 12 amino acids. The DNA for the CDR3 is TGCAGTGCAGGGGGGTTTCCCTACGAGCAGTACTTC. Protein product: CSAGGFPYEQYF.

The chain couples TRBV20-1 to TRBJ2-2; weak D call: TRBD1 (5 bases). Trimming took 2 bases from V and 7 from J, leaving 17 bases between them. This CDR3 contains 15 residues. Germline assignment: CDR1 DFQATT and CDR2 SNEGSKA (reference sequence). CDR3: CSARRAGSPGGELFF. The CDR3 DNA is TGCAGTGCTAGACGGGCAGGGTCACCCGGCGGGGAGCTGTTTTTT.

The J gene is TRBJ2-7, the V gene TRBV30, with D possibly matching TRBD1 (5 bases). The CDR3 totals 15 residues. V lost 2 bases and J 0 bases, leaving 14 bases between the germline ends. Germline CDR1 is GTSNPN and CDR2 is SVGIG (reference sequence). CDR3: CAWSYRGFSSYEQYF. In DNA, the CDR3 is TGTGCCTGGAGTTATAGGGGTTTTAGCTCCTACGAGCAGTACTTC. Complete variable domain (other parts from reference TRBV30 and TRBJ2-7): SQTIHQWPATLVQPVGSPLSLECTVEGTSNPNLYWYRQAAGRGLQLLFYSVGIGQISSEVPQNLSASRPQDRQFILSSKKLLLSDSGFYLCAWSYRGFSSYEQYFGPGTRLTVT.

This clonotype was seen a few times. This chain connects TRBV6-2 or TRBV6-3 to TRBJ1-6, with no clear D. Trimming left V 4 bases short and J 0 bases short, with 4 bases between. The CDR3 spans 14 residues. Germline assignment: CDR1 MNHEY and CDR2 SVGEGT. CDR3 DNA: TGTGCCAGCAGTTTCGTCTCCTATAATTCACCCCTCCACTTT. Residues: CASSFVSYNSPLHF.

This clonotype has a handful of counts. CDR3 nucleotides: TGTGCCAGCAGCTTTCCCGGGATCAGCTCCTACGAGCAGTACTTC. Protein sequence: CASSFPGISSYEQYF. The gene calls are TRBV7-2 and TRBJ2-7; D might be TRBD2 (5 bases). V lost 3 bases and J lost 0, with 12 bases in between. The CDR3 sequence is 15 residues long. Per the germline V gene, CDR1 is SGHTA and CDR2 is FQGNSA.

The CDR3 reads CASSTRRSQETQYF. Here the CDR3 DNA reads TGCGCCAGCAGCACCCGCAGGTCGCAAGAGACCCAGTACTTC. The J gene is TRBJ2-5, the V gene TRBV4-1; D unresolved. Germline CDR1 is MGHRA and CDR2 is YSYEKL. CDR3 length: 14 residues. Between the trimmed V and J ends, which lost 5 bases and 2 bases, there was a span of 12 bases.

This clonotype has only a few counts. At one of its ends the junction is not consistent with the germline gene, which may arise from a read error. The CDR3 region is CASSRGRTGATLLDF. Here the CDR3 DNA reads TGTGCCAGCAGTAGAGGTAGGACAGGGGCCACCCTGCTGGATTTT. The J gene is TRBJ2-3, the V gene TRBV6-1; 9 bases match TRBD1. This CDR3 comprises 15 residues. Germline lookup yields CDR1 MNHNS and CDR2 SASEGT.

This clonotype was detected only a few times. This sequence joins TRBV20-1 and TRBJ1-5; perhaps TRBD1 as D (5 bases). There are 12 residues in the CDR3. V gave up 7 bases and J gave up 5 bases, with 12 bases separating them. Germline CDR1 is DFQATT and CDR2 is SNEGSKA (reference sequence). CDR3 in amino acids: CSVSRDDQPQHF. In nucleotides, the CDR3 is TGCAGTGTATCCCGGGACGATCAGCCCCAGCATTTT.